The text below deals with one T cell receptor (beta chain). The data are from a study of blood T cell repertoires in COVID-19. Looking at the study overall: Sources were T cells, B-cell-depleted T cells, or PBMCs; the material itself was cDNA or gDNA.

Sequencing was performed with immunoSEQ multiplex PCR; in TCRdb, only in-frame clones are kept and a portion is missing. The table has around 170,000 clones, approximately 80% seen once. Individuals aged about 18 to 90 years were recruited from 20 to 25 US areas. Membership in each cohort depended on participant-reported clinical history. For recovered donors of Cohort 3, there were two negative PCRs, clearance, or symptom resolution. Trimming cost V 5 bases and J 3 bases; bases outside gene matches: 14. The CDR3 loop spans 17 amino acids. Germline CDR1 and CDR2: SGHAT and FQNNGV. The V gene is TRBV11-2, the J gene TRBJ2-7; 9 nucleotides align to TRBD1. The sample consisted of PBMCs or T cells enriched from blood (not recorded which). This TCR was recovered from a middle-aged man who had recovered from COVID-19. The CDR3 DNA sequence: TGTGCCAGCAGCCCTAGGGAGCCGGGACAGGGTCGCTACGAGCAGTACTTC. Its translation: CASSPREPGQGRYEQYF.